This T cell receptor (beta chain) was captured in a study of blood T cell repertoires in COVID-19. Study in general: Spain, Italy and the United States supplied samples that represented acute and convalescent COVID-19. T cells, B-cell-depleted T cells, or PBMCs provided the cDNA or gDNA that served as material.

Assay used: immunoSEQ multiplex PCR; TCRdb lists only in-frame clones, some missing. The sample carries about 200,000 clones, roughly 80% recorded once. The length of the CDR3 is 13 residues. Per the germline V gene, CDR1 is SEHNR and CDR2 is FQNEAQ (reference sequence). V shed 1 base and J shed 8 bases, with 11 bases lying between them. The chain carries TRBV7-9 and TRBJ1-2; D is possibly TRBD1 (5 bases). Sequenced sample: peripheral blood. The origin of this receptor is a man aged 60 to 69 with COVID-19, enrolled during active disease. The CDR3 sequence: CASSLGQGQGYTF. The CDR3 bases are TGTGCCAGCAGCTTAGGCCAGGGTCAGGGCTACACCTTC.